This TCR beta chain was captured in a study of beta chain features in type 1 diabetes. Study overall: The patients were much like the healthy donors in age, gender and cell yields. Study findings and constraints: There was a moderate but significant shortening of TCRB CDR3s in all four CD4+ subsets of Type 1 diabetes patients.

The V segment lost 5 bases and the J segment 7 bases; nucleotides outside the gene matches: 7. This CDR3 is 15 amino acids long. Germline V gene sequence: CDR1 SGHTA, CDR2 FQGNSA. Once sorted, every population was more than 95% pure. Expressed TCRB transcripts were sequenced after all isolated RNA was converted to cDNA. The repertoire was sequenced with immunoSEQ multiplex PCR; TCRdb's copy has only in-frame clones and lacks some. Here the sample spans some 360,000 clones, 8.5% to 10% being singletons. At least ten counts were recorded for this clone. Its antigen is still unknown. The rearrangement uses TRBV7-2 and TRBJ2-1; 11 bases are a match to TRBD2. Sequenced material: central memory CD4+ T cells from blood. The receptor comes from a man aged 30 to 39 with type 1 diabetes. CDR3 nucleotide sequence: TGTGCCAGCAGCCCGACTAGCGGGATAGGTAATGAGCAGTTCTTC. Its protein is CASSPTSGIGNEQFF.